This TCR beta chain originates from a study of blood T cell repertoires in COVID-19. About the study: In each case, the material was cDNA or gDNA derived from T cells, B-cell-depleted T cells, or PBMCs.

This CDR3 comprises 18 residues. V was clipped by 0 bases and J by 13 bases; unmatched bases: 17. Germline V lookup: CDR1 LGHDT, CDR2 YNNKEL (reference sequence). Profiling relied on immunoSEQ multiplex PCR, and the TCRdb table lists in-frame clones only, not all of them. The sample lists about 220,000 clones; 85% to 90% were seen once. The sequencing input was PBMCs or T cells enriched from blood (not recorded which). The source is a woman in her late teens or twenties in a cohort exposed to, infected with or recovered from COVID-19 (not recorded which). The V call is TRBV3-1 (or the pseudogene TRBV3-2), the J call TRBJ1-6; TRBD1 aligns across 8 bases. CDR3 region: CASSQDHPTPATGAPLHF. CDR3 bases: TGTGCCAGCAGCCAAGATCACCCCACCCCCGCGACAGGGGCGCCCCTCCACTTT.